This T cell receptor (beta chain) was observed in a study of T cells after yellow fever vaccination. Study-wide results and caveats: High-abundance clonotypes from the bulk population could contaminate FACS-sorted repertoires.

In the case of this clonotype: Antigen: not known.

TCRdb independently ran MiXCR on the 5' RACE reads; one entry per CDR3 protein. The sample lists hundreds of thousands of distinct CDR3 sequences; 13% were seen once. This TCR derives from a man aged 30 to 45 who received the YFV17D yellow fever vaccine. Sequencing was performed on PBMCs, taken on the day of the yellow fever booster vaccination.

This chain's CDR3 is CASRFQYGTEAFF. CDR3 bases: TGTGCCAGCAGATTTCAGTATGGCACTGAAGCTTTCTTT. This chain uses TRBV3-1 with TRBJ1-1; D is unclear. There are 13 residues in the CDR3. V lost 6 bases to trimming and J lost 4 bases, with 12 bases between them. Germline values: CDR1 LGHDT, CDR2 YNNKEL (reference sequence).